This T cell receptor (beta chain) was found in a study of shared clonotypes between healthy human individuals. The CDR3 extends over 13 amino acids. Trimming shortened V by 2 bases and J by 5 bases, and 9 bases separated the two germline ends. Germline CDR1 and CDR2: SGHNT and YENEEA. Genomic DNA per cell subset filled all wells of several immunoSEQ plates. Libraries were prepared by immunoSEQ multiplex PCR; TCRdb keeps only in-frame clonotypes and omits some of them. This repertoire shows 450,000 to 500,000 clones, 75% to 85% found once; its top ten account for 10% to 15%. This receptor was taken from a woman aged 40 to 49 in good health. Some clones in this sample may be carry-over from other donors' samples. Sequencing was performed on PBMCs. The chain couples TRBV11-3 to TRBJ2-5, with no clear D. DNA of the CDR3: TGTGCCAGCAGCTTATCGGGTGTGGAGACCCAGTACTTC. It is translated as CASSLSGVETQYF.